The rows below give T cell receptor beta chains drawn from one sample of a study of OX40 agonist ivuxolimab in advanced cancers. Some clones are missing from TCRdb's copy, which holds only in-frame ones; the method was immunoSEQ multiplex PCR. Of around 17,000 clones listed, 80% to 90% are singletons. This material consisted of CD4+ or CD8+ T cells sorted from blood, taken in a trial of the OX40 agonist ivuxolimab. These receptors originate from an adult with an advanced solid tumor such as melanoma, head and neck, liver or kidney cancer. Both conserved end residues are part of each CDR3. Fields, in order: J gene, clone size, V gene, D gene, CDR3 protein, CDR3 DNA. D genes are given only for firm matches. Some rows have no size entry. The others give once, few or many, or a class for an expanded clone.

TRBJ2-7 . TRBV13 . CASSLSKGSYEQYF TGTGCCAGCAGCTTAAGTAAGGGGTCCTACGAGCAGTACTTC
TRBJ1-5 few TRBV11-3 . CASIPGGGTNQPQHF TGTGCCAGCATCCCGGGGGGGGGAACCAATCAGCCCCAGCATTTT
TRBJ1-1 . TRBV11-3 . CASSFHDGMNTEAFF TGTGCCAGCAGCTTTCATGACGGAATGAACACTGAAGCTTTCTTT
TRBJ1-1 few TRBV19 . CASSIGGEVTEAFF TGTGCCAGTAGTATCGGGGGGGAGGTGACTGAAGCTTTCTTT
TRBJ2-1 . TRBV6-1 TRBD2 CASSSGSENEQFF TGTGCCAGCAGTAGCGGGAGTGAAAATGAGCAGTTCTTC
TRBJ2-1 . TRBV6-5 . CASSYSNLQFF TGTGCCAGCAGTTACTCGAACCTGCAGTTCTTC
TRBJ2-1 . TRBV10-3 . CAISEYHNEQFF TGTGCCATCAGTGAGTACCACAATGAGCAGTTCTTC
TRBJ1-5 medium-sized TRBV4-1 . CASSQEGHYSNQPQHF TGCGCCAGCAGCCAAGAGGGACACTATAGCAATCAGCCCCAGCATTTT
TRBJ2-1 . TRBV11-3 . CASSGPLANEQFF TGTGCCAGCAGCGGCCCTCTAGCAAATGAGCAGTTCTTC
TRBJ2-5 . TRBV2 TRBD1 CASMGTEGPQETQYF TGTGCCAGCATGGGGACAGAGGGCCCCCAAGAGACCCAGTACTTC
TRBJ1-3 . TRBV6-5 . CASSYSLSSGNTIYF TGTGCCAGCAGTTACTCTTTGAGCTCTGGAAACACCATATATTTT
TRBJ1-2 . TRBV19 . CASSLTDSNYGYTF TGTGCCAGTAGTCTAACAGATTCGAACTATGGCTACACCTTC
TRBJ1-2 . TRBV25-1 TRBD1 CASSEWDSRIEGYTF TGTGCCAGCAGTGAATGGGACAGCCGGATAGAGGGCTACACCTTC
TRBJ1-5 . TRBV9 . CASSVGPGGNQPQHF TGTGCCAGCAGCGTAGGTCCCGGCGGCAATCAGCCCCAGCATTTT
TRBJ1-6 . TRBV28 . CASSFGGANSPLHF TGTGCCAGCAGTTTCGGCGGGGCGAATTCACCCCTCCACTTT
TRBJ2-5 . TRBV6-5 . CASSYEAGGQETQYF TGTGCCAGCAGTTACGAGGCAGGAGGTCAAGAGACCCAGTACTTC
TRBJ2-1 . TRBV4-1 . CASSQDTGAYNEQFF TGCGCCAGCAGCCAAGATACAGGAGCGTACAATGAGCAGTTCTTC
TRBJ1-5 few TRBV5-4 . CASSLFRGTSNQPQHF TGTGCCAGCAGCTTGTTTCGGGGGACTAGCAATCAGCCCCAGCATTTT
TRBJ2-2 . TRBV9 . CASSGGPNTGELFF TGTGCCAGCAGCGGAGGTCCTAACACCGGGGAGCTGTTTTTT
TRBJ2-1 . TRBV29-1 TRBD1 CSAKQGYEQFF TGCAGCGCTAAACAGGGGTATGAGCAGTTCTTC